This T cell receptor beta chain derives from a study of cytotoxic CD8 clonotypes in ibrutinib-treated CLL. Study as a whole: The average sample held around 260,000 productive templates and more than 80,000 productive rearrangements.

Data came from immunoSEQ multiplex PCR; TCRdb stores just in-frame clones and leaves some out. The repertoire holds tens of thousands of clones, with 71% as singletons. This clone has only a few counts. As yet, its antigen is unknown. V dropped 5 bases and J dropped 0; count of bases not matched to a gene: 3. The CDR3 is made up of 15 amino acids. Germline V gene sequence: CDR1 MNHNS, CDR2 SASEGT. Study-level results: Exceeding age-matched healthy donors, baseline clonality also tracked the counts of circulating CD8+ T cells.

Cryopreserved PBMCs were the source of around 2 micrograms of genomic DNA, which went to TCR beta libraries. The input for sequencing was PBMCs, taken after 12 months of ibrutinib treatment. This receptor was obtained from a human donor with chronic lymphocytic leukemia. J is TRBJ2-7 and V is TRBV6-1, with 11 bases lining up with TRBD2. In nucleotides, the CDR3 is TGTGCCAGCAGTAAGGGACTAGCGGACTCCTACGAGCAGTACTTC. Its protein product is CASSKGLADSYEQYF.